The rows below give T cell receptor beta chains drawn from one sample of a study of T cells in Graves' hyperthyroidism and ophthalmopathy. TCRdb reprocessed the multiplex PCR reads with MiXCR, giving one entry per CDR3 protein. The sample carries more than 350,000 distinct CDR3 sequences, roughly 15% recorded once. Source material: blood. The source is a woman aged 60 to 75 with Graves' ophthalmopathy. CDR3s include the opening cysteine and the closing phenylalanine or tryptophan. D genes are given only for firm matches. Only some rows state a clone size, as once, few, many or a class for expanded clones.

cdr3_length j_call v_call d_call clone_size cdr3_nt cdr3_aa
17 TRBJ2-1 TRBV7-3 TRBD2 - TGTGCCAGCAGCTCTCTCCTAGCGGGAGGGCTCGGGAATGAGCAGTTCTTC CASSSLLAGGLGNEQFF
15 TRBJ2-7 TRBV28 TRBD1 many TGTGCCAGCACTCTCCTCCGGGACAGGGTTTCCGAGCAGTACTTC CASTLLRDRVSEQYF
19 TRBJ2-2 TRBV24-1 - few TGTGCCACCAGTGACCCGACAGGTCTTGGGGACGCGAACACCGGGGAGCTGTTTTTT CATSDPTGLGDANTGELFF
13 TRBJ2-7 TRBV6-1 - many TGTGCCAGCAGTACAACTAGCAGGTACGAGCAGTACTTC CASSTTSRYEQYF
14 TRBJ2-1 TRBV20-1 - many TGCAGTGCCTCCCTCGGGCCCTCCTACAATGAGCAGTTCTTC CSASLGPSYNEQFF
18 TRBJ2-3 TRBV14 TRBD2 few TGTGCCAGCAGCCAATTCAGCTTCCGGGAGGAGGTCACAGATACGCAGTATTTT CASSQFSFREEVTDTQYF
14 TRBJ2-5 TRBV29-1 TRBD2 - TGCAGCGTTGACTTTGGCGGGGGTGAAGAGACCCAGTACTTC CSVDFGGGEETQYF
13 TRBJ2-1 TRBV28 TRBD2 few TGTGCCAGCAGCTCTTCGGGACTAGGTGAGCAGTTCTTC CASSSSGLGEQFF
12 TRBJ1-1 TRBV28 TRBD1 few TGTGCCAGCAGTTCTCCGGGACAGGGAGCTTTCTTT CASSSPGQGAFF
17 TRBJ2-7 TRBV7-8 TRBD2 many TGTGCCAGCAGCGCCTCCCCTTCTAGAGGGAGGGGATACGAGCAGTACTTC CASSASPSRGRGYEQYF
14 TRBJ2-1 TRBV29-1 TRBD1 - TGCAGCGCCGGGGGGGACAGGGGGAACAATGAGCAGTTCTTC CSAGGDRGNNEQFF
16 TRBJ2-3 TRBV28 TRBD2 many TGTGCCAGCAGTTTAAATAGCGGGGAGTGGGAAGATACGCAGTATTTT CASSLNSGEWEDTQYF
15 TRBJ2-4 TRBV11-2 TRBD2 many TGTGCCAGCAGCTCCCGAGGAGGGAGGGAAAACATTCAGTACTTC CASSSRGGRENIQYF
17 TRBJ2-5 TRBV7-2 TRBD2 many TGTGCCAGCAGCCGAAGGGGGGGACTAGCGGGAGAAGAGACCCAGTACTTC CASSRRGGLAGEETQYF
13 TRBJ2-7 TRBV20-1 - few TGCAGTGCAAGACAGGGGAGGGCCTACGAGCAGTACTTC CSARQGRAYEQYF
14 TRBJ2-3 TRBV20-1 - many TGCAGTGCTAGAGATTCCGCTAGCACAGATACGCAGTATTTT CSARDSASTDTQYF
14 TRBJ2-3 TRBV7-9 TRBD2 many TGTGCCAGCAGCCAGACTAGCGGGGTAGATACGCAGTATTTT CASSQTSGVDTQYF
15 TRBJ1-5 TRBV2 TRBD1 many TGTGCCAGCAGTGAAGGACAGGGGGGAGTTCAGCCCCAGCATTTT CASSEGQGGVQPQHF
14 TRBJ2-5 TRBV24-1 - many TGTGCCACCAGTGAGTCAGGGTCCCAAGAGACCCAGTACTTC CATSESGSQETQYF
15 TRBJ2-1 TRBV2 - many TGTGCCAGCAGTGAAGTCCAGGTTGTCCCTAATGAGCAGTTCTTC CASSEVQVVPNEQFF
13 TRBJ1-1 TRBV19 - - TGTGCCAGTAGTATTACAGGGCGAACTGAAGCTTTCTTT CASSITGRTEAFF
16 TRBJ1-1 TRBV6-1 - - TGTGCCAGCAGCCCAGGCGGGGAAGGGCGATGGACTGAAGCTTTCTTT CASSPGGEGRWTEAFF
15 TRBJ2-7 TRBV20-1 TRBD1 many TGCAGTGCTACCCGGACAGGAACCTCCTCCTACGAGCAGTACTTC CSATRTGTSSYEQYF
14 TRBJ2-7 TRBV3-1 TRBD1 many TGTGCCAGCAGTAACACGGGACAGGGCTACGAGCAGTACTTC CASSNTGQGYEQYF
13 TRBJ2-2 TRBV9 - - TGTGCCAGCAGCGCCCGCGAATTTGGGGAGCTGTTTTTT CASSAREFGELFF
14 TRBJ2-7 TRBV2 - many TGTGCCAGCAGCAATCCGGGGAGCTCCTACGAGCAGTACTTC CASSNPGSSYEQYF
15 TRBJ1-2 TRBV19 TRBD1 - TGTGCCAGTATACCTCAGAACGGACAGGGGGAAGGCTACACCTTC CASIPQNGQGEGYTF
14 TRBJ2-3 TRBV27 - - TGTGCCAGCAGTTTACAGTACGGGGAAGATACGCAGTATTTT CASSLQYGEDTQYF
13 TRBJ2-5 TRBV27 - many TGTGCCAGCAGCCCGACTTGGTTGGAGACCCAGTACTTC CASSPTWLETQYF
12 TRBJ1-1 TRBV10-2 - many TGCGCCAGCAGTGCAGCCCACACTGAAGCTTTCTTT CASSAAHTEAFF
11 TRBJ1-1 TRBV29-1 TRBD1 many TGCAGCGTTGAGCAGGGGGGGCGAGCTTTCTTT CSVEQGGRAFF
13 TRBJ1-5 TRBV28 - many TGTGCCAGCCGGGACAATAGCAATCAGCCCCAGCATTTT CASRDNSNQPQHF
15 TRBJ2-7 TRBV7-2 TRBD2 many TGTGCCAGCAGCTTAGCTCGCGGGAGGGCCAGAGAGCAGTACTTC CASSLARGRAREQYF
17 TRBJ2-6 TRBV5-5 - few TGTGCCAGCAGCTTGCGTCTTTGGGAGGCCGGGGCCAACGTCCTGACTTTC CASSLRLWEAGANVLTF
14 TRBJ1-2 TRBV27 TRBD1 many TGTGCCAGCAGGAATCTAGGGACAGGGCATGGCTACACCTTC CASRNLGTGHGYTF
15 TRBJ2-7 TRBV12-3/TRBV12-4 - many TGTGCCAGCAGTTCGCCCGCGGACAGCTCCTACGAGCAGTACTTC CASSSPADSSYEQYF
14 TRBJ2-4 TRBV6-1 TRBD2 many TGTGCCAGCAGTGGTAGCGGGACTGGAAACATTCAGTACTTC CASSGSGTGNIQYF
15 TRBJ2-5 TRBV20-1 - many TGCAGTGCCCCGGCGACACCGGAGGTCCAAGAGACCCAGTACTTC CSAPATPEVQETQYF
15 TRBJ2-7 TRBV5-4 - many TGTGCCAGCAGCTTGGGGCCGGGGGAACTGCGCGAGCAGTACTTC CASSLGPGELREQYF
12 TRBJ2-1 TRBV2 - many TGTGCCAGCAGTGAATTGGGGTATGAGCAGTTCTTC CASSELGYEQFF
15 TRBJ2-7 TRBV28 - many TGTGCCAGCAGTTTAGGGGGGTGGAGGGGGCGCGAGCAGTACTTC CASSLGGWRGREQYF
14 TRBJ2-5 TRBV20-1 TRBD2 - TGCAGTGCTAGAGACCTAGCGGGTCAAGAGACCCAGTACTTC CSARDLAGQETQYF
14 TRBJ2-1 TRBV7-8 - - TGTGCCAGCAGCAGAGGGACTTTTCGATGGGAGCAGTTCTTC CASSRGTFRWEQFF
16 TRBJ1-4 TRBV27 TRBD1 few TGTGCCAGCAGAAGAGACAGGGCTGCAACTAATGAAAAACTGTTTTTT CASRRDRAATNEKLFF
13 TRBJ2-1 TRBV27 - few TGTGCCAGCAGCCGCAGGGGGGGGGATGAGCAGTTCTTC CASSRRGGDEQFF
14 TRBJ1-1 TRBV12-5 - many TGTGCTAGTGGTTCCGATAGGGGCTCAGAGTTGGCTTTCTTT CASGSDRGSELAFF
12 TRBJ2-7 TRBV6-9 - - TGTGCCAGCAGTTATGATGTGGACGAGCAGTACTTC CASSYDVDEQYF
15 TRBJ2-1 TRBV20-1 - - TGCAGTGCTAGAGGGACTCGAAACTCCTACAATGAGCAGTTCTTC CSARGTRNSYNEQFF
16 TRBJ2-1 TRBV7-2 TRBD2 many TGTGCCAGCAGCTTAGGCGGGACTAGCAGTTACAATGAGCAGTTCTTC CASSLGGTSSYNEQFF
12 TRBJ2-5 TRBV20-1 - many TGCAGTGCCAGACAGATCCAAGAGACCCAGTACTTC CSARQIQETQYF
15 TRBJ2-1 TRBV5-1 - - TGCGCCAGCAGCCCAGGGGTAGAGTCCTACAATGAGCAGTTCTTC CASSPGVESYNEQFF
13 TRBJ1-2 TRBV27 - many TGTGCCAGCAGTTCATACGGACTGGGCGGCTACACCTTC CASSSYGLGGYTF
12 TRBJ2-7 TRBV18 TRBD1 - TGTGCCAGCTCACCGCAGGGGGCCGAGCAGTACTTC CASSPQGAEQYF
15 TRBJ2-3 TRBV12-3/TRBV12-4 - many TGTGCCAGCAGTTTAGGTCTAGCCTTGGGAGATACGCAGTATTTT CASSLGLALGDTQYF
14 TRBJ2-3 TRBV2 - few TGTGCCAGCAGTGGGGAAGGTAGCACAGATACGCAGTATTTT CASSGEGSTDTQYF